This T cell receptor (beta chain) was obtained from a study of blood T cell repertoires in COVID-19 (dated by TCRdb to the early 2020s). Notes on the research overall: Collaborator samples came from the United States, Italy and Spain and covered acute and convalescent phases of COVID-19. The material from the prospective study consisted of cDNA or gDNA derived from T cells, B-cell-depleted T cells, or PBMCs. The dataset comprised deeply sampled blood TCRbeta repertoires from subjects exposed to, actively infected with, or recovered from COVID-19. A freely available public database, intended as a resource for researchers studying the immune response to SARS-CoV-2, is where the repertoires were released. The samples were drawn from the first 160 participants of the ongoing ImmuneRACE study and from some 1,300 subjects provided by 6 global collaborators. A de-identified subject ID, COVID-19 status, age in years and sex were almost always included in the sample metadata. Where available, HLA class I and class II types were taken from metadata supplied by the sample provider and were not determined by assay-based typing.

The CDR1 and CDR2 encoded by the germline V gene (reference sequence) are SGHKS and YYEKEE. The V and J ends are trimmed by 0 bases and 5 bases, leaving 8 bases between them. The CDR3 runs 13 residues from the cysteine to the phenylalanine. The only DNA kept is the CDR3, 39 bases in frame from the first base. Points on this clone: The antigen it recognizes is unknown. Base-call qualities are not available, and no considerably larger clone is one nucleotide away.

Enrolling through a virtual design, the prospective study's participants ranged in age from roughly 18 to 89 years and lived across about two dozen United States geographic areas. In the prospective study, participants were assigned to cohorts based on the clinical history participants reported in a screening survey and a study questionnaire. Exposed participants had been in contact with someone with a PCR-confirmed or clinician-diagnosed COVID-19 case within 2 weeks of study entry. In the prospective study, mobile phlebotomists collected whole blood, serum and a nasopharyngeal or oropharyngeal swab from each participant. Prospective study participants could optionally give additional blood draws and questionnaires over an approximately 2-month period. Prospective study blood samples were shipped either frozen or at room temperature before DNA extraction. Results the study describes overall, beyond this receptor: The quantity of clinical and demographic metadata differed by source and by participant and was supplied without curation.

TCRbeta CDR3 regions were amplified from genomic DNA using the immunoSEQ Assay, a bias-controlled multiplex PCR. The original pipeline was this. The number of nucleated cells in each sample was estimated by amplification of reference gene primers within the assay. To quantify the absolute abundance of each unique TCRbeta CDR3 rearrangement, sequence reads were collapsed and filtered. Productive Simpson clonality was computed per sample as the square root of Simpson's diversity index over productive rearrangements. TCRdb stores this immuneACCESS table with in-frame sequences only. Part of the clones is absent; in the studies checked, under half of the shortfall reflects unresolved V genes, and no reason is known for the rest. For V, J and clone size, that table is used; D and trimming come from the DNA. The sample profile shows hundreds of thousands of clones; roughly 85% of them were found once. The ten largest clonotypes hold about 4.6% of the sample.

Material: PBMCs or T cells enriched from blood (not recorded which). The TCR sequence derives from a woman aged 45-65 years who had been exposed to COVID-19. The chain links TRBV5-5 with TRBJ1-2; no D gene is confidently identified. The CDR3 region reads CASSLVVAYGYTF. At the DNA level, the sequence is TGTGCCAGCAGCTTGGTCGTGGCTTATGGCTACACCTTC.